The following is a T cell receptor (beta chain) sequence with its context. The data are from a study of blood T cell repertoires in COVID-19. Study-level information: Spain, Italy and the United States supplied samples that represented acute and convalescent COVID-19. The analysed material was cDNA or gDNA that came from T cells, B-cell-depleted T cells, or PBMCs.

In germline, CDR1 is KGHDR, CDR2 SFDVKD. V shed 3 bases, J shed 10 bases, and the junction held 10 bases outside the gene matches. The CDR3 covers 16 residues. Authors' data handling: Researchers report that nucleated cell counts were estimated from reference gene primer amplification. Libraries were prepared by immunoSEQ multiplex PCR; TCRdb keeps only in-frame clonotypes and omits some of them. V and J calls and clone size are copied from that table; D and trimming were computed from the DNA. The sample consists of 70,000 or so clones, more than 80% of them appearing once. The chain links TRBV24-1 to TRBJ1-4, with TRBD1 matching over 10 bases. The material sequenced was peripheral blood. This TCR was recovered from a woman older than 75 with active COVID-19. The DNA for the CDR3 is TGTGCCACCAGTGATACCGGGACAGGGGTCGCGGGAAAACTGTTTTTT. Translated: CATSDTGTGVAGKLFF.